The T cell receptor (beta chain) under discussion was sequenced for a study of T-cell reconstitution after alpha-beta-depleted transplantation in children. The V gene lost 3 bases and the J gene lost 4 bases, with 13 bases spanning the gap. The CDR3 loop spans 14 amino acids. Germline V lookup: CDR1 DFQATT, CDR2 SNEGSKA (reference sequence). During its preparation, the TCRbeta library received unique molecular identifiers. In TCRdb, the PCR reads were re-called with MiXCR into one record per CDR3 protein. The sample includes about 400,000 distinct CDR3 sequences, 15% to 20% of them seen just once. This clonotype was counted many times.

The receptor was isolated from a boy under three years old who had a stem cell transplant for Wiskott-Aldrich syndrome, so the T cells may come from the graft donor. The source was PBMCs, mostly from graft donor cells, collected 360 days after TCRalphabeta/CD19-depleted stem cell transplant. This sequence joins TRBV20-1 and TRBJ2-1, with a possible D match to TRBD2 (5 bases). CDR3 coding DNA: TGCAGTGCTAGGGACTTCAAGATTTACAATGAGCAGTTCTTC. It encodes CSARDFKIYNEQFF.